The present T cell receptor beta chain was sequenced within a study of cytomegalovirus exposure and HLA in healthy donors. Study results and limitations: A later analysis linked a missense DCLRE1C variant to TCR beta V- and J-gene trimming. A classifier reportedly called cytomegalovirus status with high sensitivity and specificity.

Researchers ran the PCR with 60 Vbeta and 13 Jbeta primers. Clones were sequenced by immunoSEQ multiplex PCR, and TCRdb holds only the in-frame ones, with some missing. The sample has some 160,000 clones; roughly 85% are singletons. The study sampled nominally healthy donors, though unrecorded immune exposures were likely. Comment on this clone: Its specificity is not known.

The CDR3 contains 16 residues. With 2 bases clipped from V and 5 bases from J, the junction kept 8 bases outside the gene matches. The germline CDR1 and CDR2 sequences are MNHEY and SVGAGI. The clonotype was recovered from a middle-aged woman in good health and CMV-seronegative. Sequenced: PBMCs. The chain combines TRBV6-5 with TRBJ2-2; 7 nucleotides match TRBD1. CDR3 sequence reads: CASSYGQGGFTGELFF. The CDR3 DNA sequence: TGTGCCAGCAGTTACGGACAAGGGGGCTTTACCGGGGAGCTGTTTTTT.